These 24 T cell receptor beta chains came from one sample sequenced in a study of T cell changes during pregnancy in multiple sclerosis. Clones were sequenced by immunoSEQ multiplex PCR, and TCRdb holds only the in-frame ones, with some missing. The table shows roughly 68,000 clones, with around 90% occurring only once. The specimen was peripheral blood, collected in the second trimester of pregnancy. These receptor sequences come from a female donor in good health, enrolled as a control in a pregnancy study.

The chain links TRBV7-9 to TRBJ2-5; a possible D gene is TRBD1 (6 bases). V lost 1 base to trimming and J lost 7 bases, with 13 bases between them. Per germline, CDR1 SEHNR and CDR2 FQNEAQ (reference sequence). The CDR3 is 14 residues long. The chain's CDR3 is CASSLEQGVGTQYF. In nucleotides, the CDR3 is TGTGCCAGCAGCTTAGAACAGGGCGTGGGGACCCAGTACTTC. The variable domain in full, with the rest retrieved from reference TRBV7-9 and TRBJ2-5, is DTGVSQNPRHKITKRGQNVTFRCDPISEHNRLYWYRQTLGQGPEFLTYFQNEAQLEKSRLLSDRFSAERPKGSFSTLEIQRTEQGDSAMYLCASSLEQGVGTQYFGPGTRLLVL.

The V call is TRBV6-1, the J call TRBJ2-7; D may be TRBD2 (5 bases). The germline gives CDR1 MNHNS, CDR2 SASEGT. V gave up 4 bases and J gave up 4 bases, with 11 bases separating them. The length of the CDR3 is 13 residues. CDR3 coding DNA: TGTGCCAGCAGTGTGGCCCGAGGGTACGAGCAGTACTTC. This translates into CASSVARGYEQYF.

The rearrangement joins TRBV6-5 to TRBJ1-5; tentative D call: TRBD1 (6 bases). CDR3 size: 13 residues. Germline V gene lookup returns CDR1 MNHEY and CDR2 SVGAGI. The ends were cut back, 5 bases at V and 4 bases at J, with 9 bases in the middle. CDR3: CASSDRLNQPQHF. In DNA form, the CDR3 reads TGTGCCAGCAGTGACAGGCTAAATCAGCCCCAGCATTTT.

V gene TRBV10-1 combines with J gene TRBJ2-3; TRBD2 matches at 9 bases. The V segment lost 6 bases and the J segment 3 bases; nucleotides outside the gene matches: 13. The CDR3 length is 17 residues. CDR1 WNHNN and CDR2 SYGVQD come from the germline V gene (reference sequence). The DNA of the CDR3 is TGCGCCAGCAGCCTTAGCGGGAGCTGCTCTGTGACAGATACGCAGTATTTT. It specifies CASSLSGSCSVTDTQYF.

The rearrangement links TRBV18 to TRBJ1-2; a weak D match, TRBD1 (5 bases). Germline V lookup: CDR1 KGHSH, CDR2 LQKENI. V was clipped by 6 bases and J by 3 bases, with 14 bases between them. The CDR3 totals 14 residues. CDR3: CASSSGLTHYGYTF. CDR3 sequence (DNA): TGTGCCAGCTCCTCAGGGCTTACCCACTATGGCTACACCTTC.

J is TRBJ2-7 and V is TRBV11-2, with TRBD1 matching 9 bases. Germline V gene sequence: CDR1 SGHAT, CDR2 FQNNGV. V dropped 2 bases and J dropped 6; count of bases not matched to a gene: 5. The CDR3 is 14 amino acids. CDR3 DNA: TGTGCCAGCAGCTTAAACAGGGGGCTAAGCGAGCAGTACTTC. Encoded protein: CASSLNRGLSEQYF.

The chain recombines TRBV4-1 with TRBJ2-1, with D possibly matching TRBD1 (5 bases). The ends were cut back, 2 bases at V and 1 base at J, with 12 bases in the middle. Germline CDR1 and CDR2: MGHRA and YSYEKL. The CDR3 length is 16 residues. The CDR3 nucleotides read TGCGCCAGCAGCCAACGAGACAGAGAGTCCTACAATGAGCAGTTCTTC. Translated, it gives CASSQRDRESYNEQFF.

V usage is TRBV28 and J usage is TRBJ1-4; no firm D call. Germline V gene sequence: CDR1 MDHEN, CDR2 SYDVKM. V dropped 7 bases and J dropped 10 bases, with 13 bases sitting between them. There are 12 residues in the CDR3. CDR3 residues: CASTFSGGKLFF. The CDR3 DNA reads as TGTGCCAGCACCTTCTCCGGTGGAAAACTGTTTTTT.

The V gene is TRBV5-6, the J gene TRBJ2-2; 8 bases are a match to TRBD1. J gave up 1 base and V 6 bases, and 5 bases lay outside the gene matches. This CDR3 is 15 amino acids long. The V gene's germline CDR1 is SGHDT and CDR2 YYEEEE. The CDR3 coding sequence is TGTGCCAGCACGACCGGGACAGGGAACACCGGGGAGCTGTTTTTT. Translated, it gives CASTTGTGNTGELFF.

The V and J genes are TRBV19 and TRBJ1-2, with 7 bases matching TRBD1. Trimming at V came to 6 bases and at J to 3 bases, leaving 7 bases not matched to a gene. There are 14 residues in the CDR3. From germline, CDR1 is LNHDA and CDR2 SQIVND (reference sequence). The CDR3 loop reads CASSRGTGDYGYTF. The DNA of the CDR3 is TGTGCCAGTAGCCGCGGAACAGGGGACTATGGCTACACCTTC.

CDR3 DNA: TGCGCCAGCAGCTTATGGACAGGGGACACCGGGGAGCTGTTTTTT. Translating it yields CASSLWTGDTGELFF. The chain couples TRBV5-1 to TRBJ2-2; TRBD1 matches at 9 bases. Germline CDR1 SGHRS, CDR2 YFSETQ. This CDR3 has 15 residues. Trimming removed 2 bases from V and 3 bases from J; junction bases left unmatched: 2.

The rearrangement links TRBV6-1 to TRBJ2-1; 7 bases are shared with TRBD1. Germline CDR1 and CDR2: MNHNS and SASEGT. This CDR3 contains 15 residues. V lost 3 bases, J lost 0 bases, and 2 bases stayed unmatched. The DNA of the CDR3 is TGTGCCAGCAGTGAGCGGACAGGCTCCTACAATGAGCAGTTCTTC. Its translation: CASSERTGSYNEQFF.

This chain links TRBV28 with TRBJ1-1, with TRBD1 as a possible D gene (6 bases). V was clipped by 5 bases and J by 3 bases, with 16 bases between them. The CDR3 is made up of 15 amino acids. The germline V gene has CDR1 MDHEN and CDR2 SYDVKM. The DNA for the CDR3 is TGTGCCAGCAGTAAGAACAGGGCTTGGGACACTGAAGCTTTCTTT. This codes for CASSKNRAWDTEAFF.

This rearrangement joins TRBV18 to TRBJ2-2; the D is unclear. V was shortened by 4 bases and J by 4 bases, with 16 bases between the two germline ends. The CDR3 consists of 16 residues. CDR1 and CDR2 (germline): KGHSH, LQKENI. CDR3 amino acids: CASSLPTPAITGELFF. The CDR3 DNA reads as TGTGCCAGCTCACTCCCTACACCAGCGATCACCGGGGAGCTGTTTTTT.

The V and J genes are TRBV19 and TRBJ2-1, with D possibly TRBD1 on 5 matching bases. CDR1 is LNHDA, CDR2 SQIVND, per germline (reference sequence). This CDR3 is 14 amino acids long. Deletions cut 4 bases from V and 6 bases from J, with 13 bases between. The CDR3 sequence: CASSRPAGPNEQFF. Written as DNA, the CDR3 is TGTGCCAGTAGTAGGCCGGCAGGGCCCAATGAGCAGTTCTTC.

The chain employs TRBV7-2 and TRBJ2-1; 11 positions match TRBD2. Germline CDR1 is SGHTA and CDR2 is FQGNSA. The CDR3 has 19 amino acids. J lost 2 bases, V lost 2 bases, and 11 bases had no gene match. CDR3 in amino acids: CASSLRLAGGRGPYNEQFF. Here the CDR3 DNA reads TGTGCCAGCAGCTTAAGGTTAGCGGGAGGGAGGGGCCCCTACAATGAGCAGTTCTTC.

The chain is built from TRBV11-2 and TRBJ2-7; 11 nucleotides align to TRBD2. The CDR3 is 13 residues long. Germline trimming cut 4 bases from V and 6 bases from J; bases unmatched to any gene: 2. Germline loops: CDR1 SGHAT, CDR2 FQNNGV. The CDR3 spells CASSSGLAAEQYF. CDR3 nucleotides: TGTGCCAGCAGCTCGGGACTAGCGGCCGAGCAGTACTTC.

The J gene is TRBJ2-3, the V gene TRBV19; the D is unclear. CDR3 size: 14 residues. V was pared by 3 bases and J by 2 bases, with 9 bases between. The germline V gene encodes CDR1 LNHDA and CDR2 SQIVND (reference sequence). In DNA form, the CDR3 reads TGTGCCAGTAGTATGGTAAGCTACACAGATACGCAGTATTTT. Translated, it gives CASSMVSYTDTQYF. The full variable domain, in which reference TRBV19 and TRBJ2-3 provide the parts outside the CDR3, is DGGITQSPKYLFRKEGQNVTLSCEQNLNHDAMYWYRQDPGQGLRLIYYSQIVNDFQKGDIAEGYSVSREKKESFPLTVTSAQKNPTAFYLCASSMVSYTDTQYFGPGTRLTVL.

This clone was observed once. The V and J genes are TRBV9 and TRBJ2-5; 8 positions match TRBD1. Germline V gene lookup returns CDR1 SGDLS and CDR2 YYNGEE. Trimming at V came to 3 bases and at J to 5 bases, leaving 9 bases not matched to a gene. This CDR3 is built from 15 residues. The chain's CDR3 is CASSATGAILETQYF. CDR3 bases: TGTGCCAGCAGCGCGACAGGGGCTATTTTGGAGACCCAGTACTTC.

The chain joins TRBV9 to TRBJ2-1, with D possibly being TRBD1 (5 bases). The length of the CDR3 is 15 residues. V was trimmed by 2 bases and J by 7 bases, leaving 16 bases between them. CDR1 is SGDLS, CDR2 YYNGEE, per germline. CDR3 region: CASSVAGPGFNEQFF. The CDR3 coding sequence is TGTGCCAGCAGCGTCGCCGGGCCAGGGTTTAATGAGCAGTTCTTC.

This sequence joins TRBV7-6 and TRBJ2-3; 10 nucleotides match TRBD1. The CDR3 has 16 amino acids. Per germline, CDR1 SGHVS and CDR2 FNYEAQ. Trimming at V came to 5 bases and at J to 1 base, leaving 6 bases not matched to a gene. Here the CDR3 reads CASSLRTGGGTDTQYF. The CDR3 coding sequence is TGTGCCAGCAGCCTACGGACAGGGGGGGGCACAGATACGCAGTATTTT.

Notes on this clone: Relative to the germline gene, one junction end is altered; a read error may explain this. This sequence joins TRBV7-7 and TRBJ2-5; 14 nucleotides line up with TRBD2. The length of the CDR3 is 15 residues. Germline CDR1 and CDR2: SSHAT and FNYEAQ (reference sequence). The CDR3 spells CASSRLAGGEETQYF. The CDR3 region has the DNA TGTGCTAGCAGCAGACTAGCGGGAGGGGAGGAGACCCAGTACTTC.

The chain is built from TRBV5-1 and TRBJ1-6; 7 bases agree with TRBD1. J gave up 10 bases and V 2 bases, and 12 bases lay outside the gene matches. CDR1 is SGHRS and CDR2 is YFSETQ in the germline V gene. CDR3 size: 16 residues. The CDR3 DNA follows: TGCGCCAGCAGCTTTACCCCCACAGGGGAGGACTCACCCCTCCACTTT. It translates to CASSFTPTGEDSPLHF.

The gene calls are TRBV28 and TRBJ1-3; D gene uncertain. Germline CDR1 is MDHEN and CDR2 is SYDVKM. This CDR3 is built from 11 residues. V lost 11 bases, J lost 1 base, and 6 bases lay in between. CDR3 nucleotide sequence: TGTGCCGCGGCATCTGGAAACACCATATATTTT. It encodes CAAASGNTIYF.